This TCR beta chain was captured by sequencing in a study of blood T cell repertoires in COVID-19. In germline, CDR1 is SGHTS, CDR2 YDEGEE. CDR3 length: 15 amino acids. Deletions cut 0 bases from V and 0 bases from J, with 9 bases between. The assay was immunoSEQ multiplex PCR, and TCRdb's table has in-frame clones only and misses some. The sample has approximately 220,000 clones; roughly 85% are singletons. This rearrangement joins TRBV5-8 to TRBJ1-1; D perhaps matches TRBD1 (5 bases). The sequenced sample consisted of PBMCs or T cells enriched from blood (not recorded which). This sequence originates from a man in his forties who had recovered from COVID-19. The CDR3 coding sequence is TGTGCCAGCAGCTTGGGGGGCATCATGAACACTGAAGCTTTCTTT. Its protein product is CASSLGGIMNTEAFF.